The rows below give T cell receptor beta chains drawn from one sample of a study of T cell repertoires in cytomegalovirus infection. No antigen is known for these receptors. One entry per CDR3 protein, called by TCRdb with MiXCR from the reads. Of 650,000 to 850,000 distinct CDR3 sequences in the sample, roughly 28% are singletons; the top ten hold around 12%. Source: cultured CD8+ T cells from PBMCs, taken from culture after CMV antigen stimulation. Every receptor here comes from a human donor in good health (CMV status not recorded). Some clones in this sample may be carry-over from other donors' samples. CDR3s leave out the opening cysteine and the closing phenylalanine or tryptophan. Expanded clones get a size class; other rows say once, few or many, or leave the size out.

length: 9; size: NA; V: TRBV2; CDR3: APEALDTQY
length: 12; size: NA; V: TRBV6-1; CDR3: ASRHTGSGQPQH
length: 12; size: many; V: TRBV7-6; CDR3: ASTLRGEGTEAF
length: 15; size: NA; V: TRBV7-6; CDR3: ASSLAPRDRRLYGYT
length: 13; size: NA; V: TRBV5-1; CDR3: ASSPTGHSYNEQF
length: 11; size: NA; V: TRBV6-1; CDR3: ASSRRDPAGYT
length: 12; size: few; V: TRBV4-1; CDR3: ASSQGVGNTEAF
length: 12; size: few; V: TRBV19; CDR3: ASSITDRGPEAF
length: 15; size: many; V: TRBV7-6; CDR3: ASSLNTGTRSQETQY
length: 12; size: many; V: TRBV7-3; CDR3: ASSLSAGADTQY
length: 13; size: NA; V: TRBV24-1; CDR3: ATSAGDSVYNEQF
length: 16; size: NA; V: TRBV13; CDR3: ASSTRDRGLPHTDTQY
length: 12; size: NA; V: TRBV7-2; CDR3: ASSLVAGDGELF
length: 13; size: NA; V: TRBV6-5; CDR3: ASSPWTGPSYEQY
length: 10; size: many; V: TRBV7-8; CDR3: ASSVPSYEQY
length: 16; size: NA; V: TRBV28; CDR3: ASSLLVGQGDDQEKLF
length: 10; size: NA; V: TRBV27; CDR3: ASGAGHYGYT
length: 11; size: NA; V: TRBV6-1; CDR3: ASTQSSNQPQH
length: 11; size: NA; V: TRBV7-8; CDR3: ASQGRTTGELF
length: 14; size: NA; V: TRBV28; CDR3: ASGGLAGAFYNEQF
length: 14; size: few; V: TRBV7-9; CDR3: ASSTPDQGSATEAF
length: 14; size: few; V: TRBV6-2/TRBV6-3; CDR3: ASSSLTSVRNQPQH
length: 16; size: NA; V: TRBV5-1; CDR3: ASRPRWYVAGDQDTQY
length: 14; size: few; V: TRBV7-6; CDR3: ASSGRGTGDQYEQY
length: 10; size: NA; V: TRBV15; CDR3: ATSRDGLEQF
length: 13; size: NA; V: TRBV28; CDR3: ASSFSQGDTGELF
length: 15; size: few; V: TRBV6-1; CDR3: ASSERGGYLLNNEQF
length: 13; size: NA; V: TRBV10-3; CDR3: AISENERDTDTQY
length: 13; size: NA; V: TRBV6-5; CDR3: ASSYSSGTQETQY
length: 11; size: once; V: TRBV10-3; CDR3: AIKDPLNTEAF
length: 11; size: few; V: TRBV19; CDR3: ALAGVNTGELF
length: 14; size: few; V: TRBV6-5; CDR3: ASSYSTQGSYNEQF
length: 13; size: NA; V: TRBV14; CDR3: ASSQDRYTTGELF
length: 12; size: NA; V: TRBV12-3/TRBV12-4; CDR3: ASSLHTRETEAF
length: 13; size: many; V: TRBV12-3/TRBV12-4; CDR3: ASSWSGPQDTEAF
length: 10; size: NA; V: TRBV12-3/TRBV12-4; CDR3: ASSLMEPEAF
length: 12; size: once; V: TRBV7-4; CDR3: ASSPPLARETQY
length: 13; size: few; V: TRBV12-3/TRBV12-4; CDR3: ASSLTGMWNSPLH
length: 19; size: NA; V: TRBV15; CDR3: ATSGILYGGQGEILSYEQY
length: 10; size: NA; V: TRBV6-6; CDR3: ASAGGGGELF
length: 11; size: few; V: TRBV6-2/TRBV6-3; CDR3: ASSYPSRETQY